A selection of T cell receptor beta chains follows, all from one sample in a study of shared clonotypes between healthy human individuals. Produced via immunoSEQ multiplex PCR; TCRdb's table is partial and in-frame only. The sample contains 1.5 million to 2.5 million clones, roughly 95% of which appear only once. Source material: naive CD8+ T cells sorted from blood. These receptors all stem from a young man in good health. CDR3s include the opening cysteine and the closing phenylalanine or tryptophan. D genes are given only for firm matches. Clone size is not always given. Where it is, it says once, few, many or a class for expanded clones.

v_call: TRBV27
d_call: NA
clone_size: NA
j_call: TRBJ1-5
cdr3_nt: TGTGCCAGCAGTTCCGGACGGATCTATAGCAATCAGCCCCAGCATTTT
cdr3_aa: CASSSGRIYSNQPQHF

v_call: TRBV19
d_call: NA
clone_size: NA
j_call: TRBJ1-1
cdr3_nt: TGTGCCAGTATCCTTTCCGGGGGCGGGAACACTGAAGCTTTCTTT
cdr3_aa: CASILSGGGNTEAFF

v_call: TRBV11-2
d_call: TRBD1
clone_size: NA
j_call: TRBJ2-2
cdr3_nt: TGTGCCAGCAGCTTAGACCCGGGACAGGAGAACACCGGGGAGCTGTTTTTT
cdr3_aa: CASSLDPGQENTGELFF

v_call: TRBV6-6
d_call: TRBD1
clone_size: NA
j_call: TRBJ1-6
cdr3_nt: TGTGCCAGCAGTTATGGGGACAGCAATTCACCCCTCCACTTT
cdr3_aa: CASSYGDSNSPLHF

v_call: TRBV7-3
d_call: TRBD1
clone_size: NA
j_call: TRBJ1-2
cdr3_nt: TGTGCCAGCAGCTCGATACCGGGACAGGGTCGCCTTGGCGGATATGGCTACACCTTC
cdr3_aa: CASSSIPGQGRLGGYGYTF

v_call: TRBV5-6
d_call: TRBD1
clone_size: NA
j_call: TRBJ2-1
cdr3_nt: TGTGCCAGCAGCTTTCCCGGACAGGGGGTCAACAATGAGCAGTTCTTC
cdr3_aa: CASSFPGQGVNNEQFF

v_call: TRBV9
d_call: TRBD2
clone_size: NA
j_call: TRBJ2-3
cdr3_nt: TGTGCCAGCAGCGGCCTACTAGCGGGAGTAACAGATACGCAGTATTTT
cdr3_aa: CASSGLLAGVTDTQYF

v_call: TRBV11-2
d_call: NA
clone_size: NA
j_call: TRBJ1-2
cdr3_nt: TGTGCCAGCAGCTTAGAAGCTCAGGGATCCTATGGCTACACCTTC
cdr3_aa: CASSLEAQGSYGYTF

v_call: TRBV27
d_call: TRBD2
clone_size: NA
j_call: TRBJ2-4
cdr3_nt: TGTGCCAGCATGGAAAGCGGGAGGGGAGCCAAAAACATTCAGTACTTC
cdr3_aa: CASMESGRGAKNIQYF

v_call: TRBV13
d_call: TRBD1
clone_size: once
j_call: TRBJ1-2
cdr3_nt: TGTGCCAGCAGCTGGGTCAGGGGGCTAGGCTATGGCTACACCTTC
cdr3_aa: CASSWVRGLGYGYTF

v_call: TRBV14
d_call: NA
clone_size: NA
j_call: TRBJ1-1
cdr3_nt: TGTGCCAGCAGCCAAGTGTCCGGGGGAGCTTTCTTT
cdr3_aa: CASSQVSGGAFF

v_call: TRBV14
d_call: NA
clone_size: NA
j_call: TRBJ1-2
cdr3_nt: TGTGCCAGCAGCCACCCGGGGGACGCTAACTATGGCTACACCTTC
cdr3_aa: CASSHPGDANYGYTF

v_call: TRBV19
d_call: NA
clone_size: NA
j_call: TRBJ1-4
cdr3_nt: TGTGCCAGTAGTGAGGGATTGGGGACCACTAATGAAAAACTGTTTTTT
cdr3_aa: CASSEGLGTTNEKLFF

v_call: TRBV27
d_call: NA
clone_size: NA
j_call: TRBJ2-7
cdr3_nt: TGTGCCAGCAGTCCCTCCCCAACGGCCTACTCCTACGAGCAGTACTTC
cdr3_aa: CASSPSPTAYSYEQYF

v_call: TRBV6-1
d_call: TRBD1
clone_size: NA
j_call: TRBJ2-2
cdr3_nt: TGTGCCACCGGGATGACAGGGGGCGGGGAGCTGTTTTTT
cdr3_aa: CATGMTGGGELFF

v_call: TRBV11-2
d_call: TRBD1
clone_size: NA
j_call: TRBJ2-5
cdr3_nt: TGTGCCAGCAGCTGGCGTGGGACAGTACTACAAGAGACCCAGTACTTC
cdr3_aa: CASSWRGTVLQETQYF

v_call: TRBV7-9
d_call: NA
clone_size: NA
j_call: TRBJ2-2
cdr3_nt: TGTGCCAGCAGCTCGGGACTCTTGAACACCGGGGAGCTGTTTTTT
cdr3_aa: CASSSGLLNTGELFF

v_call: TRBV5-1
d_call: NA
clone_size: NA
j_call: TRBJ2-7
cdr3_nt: TGCGCCAGCAGCTCGAAGGGACGGGATTACGAGCAGTACTTC
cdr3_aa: CASSSKGRDYEQYF

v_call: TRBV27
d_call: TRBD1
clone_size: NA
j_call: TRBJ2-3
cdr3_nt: TGTGCCAGCAGTTTGGTGGGGGTCAGGGGGCTCACAGATACGCAGTATTTT
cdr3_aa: CASSLVGVRGLTDTQYF

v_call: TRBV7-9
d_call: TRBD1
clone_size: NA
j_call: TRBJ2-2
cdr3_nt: TGTGCCAGCAGCCCCCCCAAGGGACAGGGCTCGAACACCGGGGAGCTGTTTTTT
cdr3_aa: CASSPPKGQGSNTGELFF

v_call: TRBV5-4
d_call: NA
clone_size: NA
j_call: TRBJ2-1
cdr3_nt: TGTGCCAGCAGCTTGGGGGCCTTGGAGCAGTTCTTC
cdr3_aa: CASSLGALEQFF

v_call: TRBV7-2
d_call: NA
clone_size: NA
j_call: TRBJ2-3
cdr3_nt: TGTGCCAGCAGCTGGATTAGCGGTGGCACAGATACGCAGTATTTT
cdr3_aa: CASSWISGGTDTQYF

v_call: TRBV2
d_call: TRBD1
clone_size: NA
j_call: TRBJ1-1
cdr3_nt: TGTGCCACCACCGGTGGGGACAGGGGGATCACTGAAGCTTTCTTT
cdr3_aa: CATTGGDRGITEAFF

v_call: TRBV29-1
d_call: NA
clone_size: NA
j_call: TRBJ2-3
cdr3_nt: TGCAGCGAGAAAACGGACAGCACAGATACGCAGTATTTT
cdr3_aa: CSEKTDSTDTQYF

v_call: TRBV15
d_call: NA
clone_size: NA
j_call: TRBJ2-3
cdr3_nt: TGTGCCACCAGTCCAGATCCGGAAGGGTCAGATACGCAGTATTTT
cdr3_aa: CATSPDPEGSDTQYF

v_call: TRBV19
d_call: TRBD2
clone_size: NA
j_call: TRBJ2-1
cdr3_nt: TGTGCCAGTAGTATAGATCTGGAGACTAGCGGTGTCAATGAGCAGTTCTTC
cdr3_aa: CASSIDLETSGVNEQFF

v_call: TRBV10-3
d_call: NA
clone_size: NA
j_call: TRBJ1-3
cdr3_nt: TGTGCCATCAGTGGACAGGCCCAAAGGGACACCATATATTTT
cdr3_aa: CAISGQAQRDTIYF

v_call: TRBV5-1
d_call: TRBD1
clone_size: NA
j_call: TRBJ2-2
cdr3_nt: TGCGCCAGCAGCTTGTTACTCGACAGGGGGAACACCGGGGAGCTGTTTTTT
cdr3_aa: CASSLLLDRGNTGELFF

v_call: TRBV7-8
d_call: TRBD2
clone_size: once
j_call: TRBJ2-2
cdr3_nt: TGTGCCAGCAGCTTAGGACTAGCGGGCCCGAACACCGGGGAGCTGTTTTTT
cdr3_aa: CASSLGLAGPNTGELFF

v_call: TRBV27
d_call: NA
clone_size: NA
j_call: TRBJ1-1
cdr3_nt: TGTGCCAGCAGTTTTATTACAGTGACTGGGTTGGACACTGAAGCTTTCTTT
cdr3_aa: CASSFITVTGLDTEAFF

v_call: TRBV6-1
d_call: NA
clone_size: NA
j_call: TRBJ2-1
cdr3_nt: TGTGCCAGCAGTGATAGTTGGGGGGCCCGATCTGAGCAGTTCTTC
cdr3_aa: CASSDSWGARSEQFF

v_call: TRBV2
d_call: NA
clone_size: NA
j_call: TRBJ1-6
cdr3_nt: TGTGCCAGCAGTGAATCTTCGACGTACTCCTATAATTCACCCCTCCACTTT
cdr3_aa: CASSESSTYSYNSPLHF

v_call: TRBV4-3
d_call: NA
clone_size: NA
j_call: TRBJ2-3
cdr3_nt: TGCGCCAGCAGCCAAGATAAGCGACTAGTTGGCACAGATACGCAGTATTTT
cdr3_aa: CASSQDKRLVGTDTQYF

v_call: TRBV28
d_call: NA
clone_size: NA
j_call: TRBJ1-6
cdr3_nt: TGTGCCAGCAGTTTAGCAGGGTGGAATTCACCCCTCCACTTT
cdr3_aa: CASSLAGWNSPLHF

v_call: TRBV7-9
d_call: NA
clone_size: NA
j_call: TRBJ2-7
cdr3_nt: TGTGCCAGCAGCACCCCCGGGACAAACTCCTACGAGCAGTACTTC
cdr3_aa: CASSTPGTNSYEQYF

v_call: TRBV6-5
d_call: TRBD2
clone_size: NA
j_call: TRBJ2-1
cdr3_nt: TGTGCCAGCAGTCTCCTAGCGGGGGGATACAATGAGCAGTTCTTC
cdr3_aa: CASSLLAGGYNEQFF

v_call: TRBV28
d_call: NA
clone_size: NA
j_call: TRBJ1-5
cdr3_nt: TGTGCCAGCAGTGCTCCGGACGAGGTCCATCAGCCCCAGCATTTT
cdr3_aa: CASSAPDEVHQPQHF

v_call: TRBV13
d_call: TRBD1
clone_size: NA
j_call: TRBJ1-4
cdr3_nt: TGTGCCAGCAGCCCGGGACAGGAAGGAAATGAAAAACTGTTTTTT
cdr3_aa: CASSPGQEGNEKLFF

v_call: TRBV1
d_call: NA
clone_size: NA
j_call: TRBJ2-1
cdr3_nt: TGCACCAGCAGCCAAGATTTGATAGGATACAATGAGCAGTTCTTC
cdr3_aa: CTSSQDLIGYNEQFF

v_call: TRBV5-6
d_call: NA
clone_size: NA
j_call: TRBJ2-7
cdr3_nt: TGTGCCAGCAGCTTGGGTGATTTGGGGGTCGAGCAGTACTTC
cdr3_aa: CASSLGDLGVEQYF

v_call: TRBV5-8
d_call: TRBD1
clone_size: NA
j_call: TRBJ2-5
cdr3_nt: TGTGCCAGCAGCCCCCGACAGGGGGCGGGAGAGACCCAGTACTTC
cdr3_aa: CASSPRQGAGETQYF

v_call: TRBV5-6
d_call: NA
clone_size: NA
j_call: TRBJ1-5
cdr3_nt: TGTGCCAGCAGCCGTCCGACAGGTTATAGCAATCAGCCCCAGCATTTT
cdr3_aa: CASSRPTGYSNQPQHF

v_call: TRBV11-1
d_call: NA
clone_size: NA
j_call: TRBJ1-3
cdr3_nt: TGTGCCAGCAGCTTAGCTGGGTTCGGAAACACCATATATTTT
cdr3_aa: CASSLAGFGNTIYF

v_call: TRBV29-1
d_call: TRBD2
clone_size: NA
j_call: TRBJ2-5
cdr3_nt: TGCAGCGTCCGGGGGGGCGGACAAGAGACCCAGTACTTC
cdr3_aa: CSVRGGGQETQYF

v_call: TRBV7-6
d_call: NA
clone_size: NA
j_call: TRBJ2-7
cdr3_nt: TGTGCCAGCAGCTTAACCAGGGCCTACGAGCAGTACTTC
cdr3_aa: CASSLTRAYEQYF

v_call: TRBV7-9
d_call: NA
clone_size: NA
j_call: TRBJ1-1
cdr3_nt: TGTGCCAGCAGCGAGTCTTACACTGAAGCTTTCTTT
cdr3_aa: CASSESYTEAFF

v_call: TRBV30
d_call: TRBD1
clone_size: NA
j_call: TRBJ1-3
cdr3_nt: TGTGCCTGGGGACAGGGAGCTGGAAACACCATATATTTT
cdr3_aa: CAWGQGAGNTIYF

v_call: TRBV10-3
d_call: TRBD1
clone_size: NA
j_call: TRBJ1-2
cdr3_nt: TGTGCCATCAGTGAGTTAGGGGGCGCCTATGGCTACACCTTC
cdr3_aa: CAISELGGAYGYTF

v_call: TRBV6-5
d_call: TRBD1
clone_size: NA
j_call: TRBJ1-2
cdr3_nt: TGTGCCAGCAGGACAGGGAACTATGGCTACACCTTC
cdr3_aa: CASRTGNYGYTF

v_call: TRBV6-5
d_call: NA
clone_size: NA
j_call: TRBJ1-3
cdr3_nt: TGTGCCAGCAGTTACGTGAATGGAAACACCATATATTTT
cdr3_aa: CASSYVNGNTIYF

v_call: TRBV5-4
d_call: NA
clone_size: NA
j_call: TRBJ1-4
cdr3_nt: TGTGCCAGCAGCTCAGGTTTGGGGAGCGAAAAACTGTTTTTT
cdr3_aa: CASSSGLGSEKLFF

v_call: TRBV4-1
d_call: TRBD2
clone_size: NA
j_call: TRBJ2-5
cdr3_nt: TGCGCCAGCAGCCGTGGCGGGGGGGCCGGGGAGACCCAGTACTTC
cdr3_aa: CASSRGGGAGETQYF

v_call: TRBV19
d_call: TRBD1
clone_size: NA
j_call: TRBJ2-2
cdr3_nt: TGTGCCACCAGGGACAGGGGAACCGGGGAGCTGTTTTTT
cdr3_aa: CATRDRGTGELFF

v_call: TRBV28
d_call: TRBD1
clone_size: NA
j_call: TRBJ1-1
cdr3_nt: TGTGCCAGCAGTTTTAATCCTGACAGGGGAGAGACTGAAGCTTTCTTT
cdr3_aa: CASSFNPDRGETEAFF